This TCR beta chain was recovered during a study of molecular identifiers for immune sequencing clone quantification. General study points: Clones above 20 RNA copies contained over 97% of effector molecules but under 1% of naive ones. Spiked Jurkat TCR RNA originating from one cell could reportedly be identified amid about a million naive cells.

TCRdb called the PCR reads again in MiXCR, with one record for every CDR3 protein. The sample consists of approximately 550,000 distinct CDR3 sequences, around a fifth of them appearing once. Germline V gene data show CDR1 as LGHDT and CDR2 as YNNKEL (reference sequence). The CDR3 consists of 14 residues. The germline V and J ends were trimmed by 4 bases and 4 bases, with 13 bases remaining between them. Naive CD8 library inputs spanned 20,000 to 1,000,000 sorted cells and 10%, 30% or 50% RNA. Sorting isolated naive CD8 T cells as CD8+CD4-CCR7+CD45RA+ events. Comments on this clonotype: Its antigen is still unknown.

Sequencing was performed on naive CD8+ T cells from blood, with Jurkat cell RNA spiked in. Subset here: FACS-sorted CD8+CD4-CCR7+CD45RA+ naive T cells. This clonotype was sampled from a human donor in good health. Some libraries in this study had Jurkat cell RNA spiked in. V gene TRBV3-1 combines with J gene TRBJ2-5, with D unclear. The CDR3 here is CASSPRRTRETQYF. CDR3 nucleotides: TGTGCCAGCAGCCCCCGTCGAACGAGAGAGACCCAGTACTTC.